What follows is one T cell receptor (beta chain) and its context. Under the authors' procedure: Reference gene primer amplification gave nucleated cell count estimates. Repertoires were generated with immunoSEQ multiplex PCR, while TCRdb's copy carries only in-frame clones and drops some. That table is the source of V, J and clone size, and D and trimming were worked out from the DNA. Of a few hundred thousand clones listed, approximately 89% are singletons. The germline gives CDR1 LGHDT, CDR2 YNNKEL (reference sequence). V lost 3 bases to trimming and J lost 6 bases; unmatched junction nucleotides: 16. The CDR3 contains 18 residues. The data are from a study of blood T cell repertoires in COVID-19. For the study at large: The study drew acute and convalescent COVID-19 samples from the United States, Italy and Spain.

V gene TRBV3-1 (or the pseudogene TRBV3-2) combines with J gene TRBJ1-1; 10 bases align to TRBD1. This clonotype was sampled from a woman aged 25 to 39 who had recovered from COVID-19. The sequencing sample was made of peripheral blood. CDR3 nucleotides: TGTGCCAGCAGCCAGGGATGGACAGGGGGGCTTGTATTTCCTGAAGCTTTCTTT. Translating gives CASSQGWTGGLVFPEAFF.